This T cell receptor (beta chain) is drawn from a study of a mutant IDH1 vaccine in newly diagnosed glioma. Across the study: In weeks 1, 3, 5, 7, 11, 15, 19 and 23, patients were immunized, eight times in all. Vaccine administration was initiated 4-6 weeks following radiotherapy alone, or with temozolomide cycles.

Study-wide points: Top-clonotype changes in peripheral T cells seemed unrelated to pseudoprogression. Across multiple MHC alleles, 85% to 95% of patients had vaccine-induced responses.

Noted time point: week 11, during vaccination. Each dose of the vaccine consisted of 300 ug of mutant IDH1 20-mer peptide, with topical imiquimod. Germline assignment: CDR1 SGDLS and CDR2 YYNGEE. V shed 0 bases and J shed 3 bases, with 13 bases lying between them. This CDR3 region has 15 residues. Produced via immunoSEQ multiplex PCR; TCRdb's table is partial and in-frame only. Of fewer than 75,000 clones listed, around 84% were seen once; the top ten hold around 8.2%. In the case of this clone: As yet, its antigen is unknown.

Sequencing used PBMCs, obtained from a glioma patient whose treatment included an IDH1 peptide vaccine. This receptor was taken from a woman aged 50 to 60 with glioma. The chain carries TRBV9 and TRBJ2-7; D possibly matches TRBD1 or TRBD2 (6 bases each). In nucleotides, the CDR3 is TGTGCCAGCAGCGTAGGGGGGGCAGGCCGCTACGAGCAGTACTTC. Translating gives CASSVGGAGRYEQYF. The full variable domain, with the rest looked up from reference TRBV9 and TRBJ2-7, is DSGVTQTPKHLITATGQRVTLRCSPRSGDLSVYWYQQSLDQGLQFLIQYYNGEERAKGNILERFSAQQFPDLHSELNLSSLELGDSALYFCASSVGGAGRYEQYFGPGTRLTVT.